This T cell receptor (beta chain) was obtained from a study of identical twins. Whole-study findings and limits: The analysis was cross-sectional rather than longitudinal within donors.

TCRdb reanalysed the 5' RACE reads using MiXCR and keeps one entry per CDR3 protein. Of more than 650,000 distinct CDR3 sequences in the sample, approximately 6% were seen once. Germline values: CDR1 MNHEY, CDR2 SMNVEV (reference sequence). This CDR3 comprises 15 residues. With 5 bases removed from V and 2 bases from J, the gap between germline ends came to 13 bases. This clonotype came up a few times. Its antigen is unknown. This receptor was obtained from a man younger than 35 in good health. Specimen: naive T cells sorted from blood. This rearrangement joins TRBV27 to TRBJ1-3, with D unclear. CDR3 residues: CASSPLAGAGNTIYF. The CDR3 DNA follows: TGTGCCAGCAGTCCCCTCGCGGGTGCTGGAAACACCATATATTTT.